The present T cell receptor (beta chain) was sequenced within a study of cytomegalovirus exposure and HLA in healthy donors. PCR was performed using 60 Vbeta and 13 Jbeta primers. Sequencing used immunoSEQ multiplex PCR; TCRdb keeps in-frame clones, though not all of them. The sample shows some 200,000 clones, approximately 67% of them seen only once. The source is a man in his forties or fifties in good health and CMV-seronegative. The sample was PBMCs.

The CDR3 DNA reads TGTGCCAGCAGTTACCTCCCCGAGAATCAGCCCCAGCATTTT. It codes for CASSYLPENQPQHF. The chain employs TRBV6-8 and TRBJ1-5; D not resolved. The CDR3 is 14 amino acids. The germline V gene has CDR1 MNHGY and CDR2 SAAAGT. Trimming removed 2 bases from V and 4 bases from J, with 9 bases in between.